Listed here are 29 T cell receptor beta chains from one sample, sequenced in a study of vaccination and CD4 T cells after COVID-19. An Oncomine TCR Beta short-read assay was used to sequence the DNA from cultured CD4+ T cells. TCRdb re-derived calls from the PCR reads in MiXCR, one entry per CDR3 protein. Seen here are about 16,000 distinct CDR3 sequences, about 50% observed once, and the top ten hold 10% to 15%. These receptors' targets are unknown. Treatment indicated: roughly 10-day PBMC culture with coronavirus spike peptide pools or control peptides (ViraFEST assay). Source material: CD4+ T cells from blood, cultured in vitro. The source of these receptors is a human donor who had recovered from COVID-19.

The rearrangement joins TRBV7-2 to TRBJ1-1; no firm D call. Germline CDR1 and CDR2: SGHTA and FQGNSA. The CDR3 spans 14 residues. The germline V and J ends were trimmed by 4 bases and 7 bases, with 16 bases remaining between them. CDR3: CASSSQSGRSEAFF. As DNA, the CDR3 is TGTGCCAGCAGCTCACAAAGCGGACGAAGTGAAGCTTTCTTT.

This clonotype showed up just a few times. The chain couples TRBV19 to TRBJ2-1, with TRBD2 matching 13 bases. With V trimmed by 1 base and J by 12 bases, 9 bases remained unmatched. Per germline, CDR1 LNHDA and CDR2 SQIVND (reference sequence). The length of the CDR3 is 16 residues. The chain's CDR3 is CASSIGGLAGKSGQFF. CDR3 sequence (DNA): TGTGCCAGTAGTATAGGGGGACTAGCGGGGAAATCGGGGCAGTTCTTC.

J is TRBJ2-7 and V is TRBV7-2; tentative D call: TRBD1 (6 bases). Germline V gene sequence: CDR1 SGHTA, CDR2 FQGNSA. The CDR3 consists of 13 residues. With 3 bases removed from V and 4 bases from J, the gap between germline ends came to 10 bases. CDR3 residues: CASSFGQIYEQYF. The CDR3 nucleotides are TGTGCCAGCAGCTTTGGACAGATTTACGAGCAGTACTTC.

V and J are TRBV20-1 and TRBJ2-7, with 8 nucleotides matching TRBD2. The CDR3 is 15 amino acids. CDR1 is DFQATT, CDR2 SNEGSKA, per germline (reference sequence). V lost 1 base to trimming and J lost 2 bases; unmatched junction nucleotides: 7. The CDR3 spells CSARGQRGGPYEQYF. The CDR3 DNA sequence: TGCAGTGCTAGAGGTCAACGCGGGGGGCCCTACGAGCAGTACTTC.

This clonotype came up a few times. The V call is TRBV20-1, the J call TRBJ2-7, with 8 nucleotides matching TRBD2. This CDR3 region has 14 residues. The junction had 8 bases not matched to a gene; V was cut back by 4 bases and J by 3 bases. Per germline, CDR1 DFQATT and CDR2 SNEGSKA (reference sequence). Here the CDR3 reads CSATGTSKDYEQYF. Written as DNA, the CDR3 is TGCAGTGCTACGGGGACTAGTAAGGACTACGAGCAGTACTTC.

The chain uses TRBV7-2 and TRBJ1-6; no firm D call. V lost 6 bases, J lost 5 bases, and 17 bases lay in between. Looked up from germline, CDR1 is SGHTA and CDR2 is FQGNSA. The CDR3 extends over 16 amino acids. DNA of the CDR3: TGTGCCAGCAGATCGAAGACGGAGGGAAATAATTCACCCCTCCACTTT. Its translation: CASRSKTEGNNSPLHF.

The V and J genes are TRBV20-1 and TRBJ2-7, with 10 bases matching TRBD1. In germline, CDR1 is DFQATT, CDR2 SNEGSKA (reference sequence). V gave up 3 bases and J gave up 3 bases; unmatched junction bases: 8. The CDR3 spans 15 residues. The CDR3 loop is CSASPRDRGFYEQYF. DNA for the CDR3: TGCAGTGCTAGTCCCCGGGACAGGGGATTCTACGAGCAGTACTTC.

The chain recombines TRBV12-5 with TRBJ1-1; D possibly corresponds to TRBD1 (5 bases). This CDR3 spans 13 amino acids. The V end lost 3 bases, the J end lost 6 bases, and 11 bases lay between the germline ends. In germline, CDR1 is LGHNT, CDR2 FRNRAP. The CDR3 coding sequence is TGTGCTAGTGGTTTATCGGGGACCCCTGAAGCTTTCTTT. Translating it yields CASGLSGTPEAFF. Based on the CDR3 plus reference TRBV12-5 and TRBJ1-1, the full variable domain is DARVTQTPRHKVTEMGQEVTMRCQPILGHNTVFWYRQTMMQGLELLAYFRNRAPLDDSGMPKDRFSAEMPDATLATLKIQPSEPRDSAVYFCASGLSGTPEAFFGQGTRLTVV.

This clonotype came up a few times. The V call is TRBV11-3, the J call TRBJ1-6; D not certain. Trimming took 0 bases from V and 7 from J, leaving 10 bases between them. The CDR3 contains 15 residues. Per the germline V gene, CDR1 is SGHNT and CDR2 is YENEEA. CDR3 sequence: CASSLEGTGNSPLHF. CDR3 nucleotide sequence: TGTGCCAGCAGCTTAGAGGGTACGGGGAATTCACCCCTCCACTTT.

This clonotype has a handful of counts. The chain has TRBV20-1 and TRBJ1-1, with 8 bases identical to TRBD1. Per the germline V gene, CDR1 is DFQATT and CDR2 is SNEGSKA (reference sequence). The V gene end was trimmed by 2 bases and the J gene end by 0 bases; junction bases not matched to a gene: 8. The CDR3 spans 16 residues. The CDR3 sequence is CSARFRGQRMNTEAFF. CDR3 nucleotide sequence: TGCAGTGCTAGATTCAGGGGGCAGAGGATGAACACTGAAGCTTTCTTT.

This chain joins TRBV10-3 and TRBJ2-7; D perhaps matches TRBD1 (6 bases). Trimming cost V 8 bases and J 3 bases, with 11 bases left between them. Germline V gene lookup returns CDR1 ENHRY and CDR2 SYGVKD. The CDR3 sequence is 12 residues long. The CDR3 sequence: CAIGGQIYEQYF. In DNA form, the CDR3 reads TGTGCCATCGGGGGACAAATCTACGAGCAGTACTTC.

This clonotype occurred a few times. CDR3 DNA: TGTGCCAGCGAAGAGGGGAGAGATCCTAACTATGGCTACACCTTC. As protein: CASEEGRDPNYGYTF. V is TRBV28 and J is TRBJ1-2, with TRBD1 as a possible D gene (5 bases). This CDR3 comprises 15 residues. Between the trimmed V and J ends, which lost 8 bases and 0 bases, there was a span of 16 bases. Per germline, CDR1 MDHEN and CDR2 SYDVKM.

This chain's CDR3 is CASSPTGGSYEQYF. CDR3 sequence (DNA): TGTGCCAGCAGCCCCACAGGGGGCTCCTACGAGCAGTACTTC. J is TRBJ2-7 and V is TRBV7-9; 8 bases are a match to TRBD1. Germline trimming cut 5 bases from V and 0 bases from J; bases unmatched to any gene: 3. This CDR3 region has 14 residues. Germline assignment: CDR1 SEHNR and CDR2 FQNEAQ (reference sequence).

Worth noting for this clonotype: One end of the junction fails to match germline, which may point to a read error. The CDR3 here is CSAGGPRNQETRYF. Written as DNA, the CDR3 is TGCAGTGCTGGGGGTCCGCGGAACCAAGAGACCCGGTACTTC. V is TRBV20-1 and J is TRBJ2-5; D is perhaps TRBD1 or TRBD2 (5 bases each). This CDR3 is built from 14 residues. Germline V gives CDR1 DFQATT, CDR2 SNEGSKA (reference sequence).

This clonotype is a singleton in its sample. This chain joins TRBV7-2 and TRBJ2-3; no firm D call. Germline V gives CDR1 SGHTA, CDR2 FQGNSA. Trimming stripped 10 bases from V and 1 base from J, with 12 bases between. The CDR3 has 13 amino acids. CDR3 loop: CATQRMGTDTQYF. DNA for the CDR3: TGTGCCACTCAAAGGATGGGCACAGATACGCAGTATTTT.

This clonotype was recorded a few times. V is TRBV2 and J is TRBJ2-3, with 10 nucleotides matching TRBD2. The junction had 14 bases not matched to a gene; V was cut back by 7 bases and J by 4 bases. The CDR3 contains 17 residues. From germline, CDR1 is SNHLY and CDR2 FYNNEI. The CDR3 DNA sequence: TGTGCCAGCACCGAAAGCCGACTAGCGGGCTCCCCAGATACGCAGTATTTT. Translation: CASTESRLAGSPDTQYF.

The chain recombines TRBV6-1 with TRBJ2-3; D unresolved. V was cut by 8 bases and J by 0 bases, with 9 bases left in between. Germline loops: CDR1 MNHNS, CDR2 SASEGT. The CDR3 is 13 residues long. The chain's CDR3 is CASLDGSTDTQYF. CDR3 nucleotide sequence: TGTGCCAGCCTCGACGGTAGCACAGATACGCAGTATTTT.

The rearrangement links TRBV27 to TRBJ2-1, with 7 nucleotides matching TRBD2. Germline V gene data show CDR1 as MNHEY and CDR2 as SMNVEV (reference sequence). This CDR3 region has 13 residues. The V segment lost 6 bases and the J segment 2 bases; nucleotides outside the gene matches: 1. CDR3 protein: CASSTSAYNEQFF. The CDR3 region has the DNA TGTGCCAGCAGCACTAGCGCCTACAATGAGCAGTTCTTC.

In its sample, this clonotype was seen a few times. This rearrangement joins TRBV7-2 to TRBJ1-2, with D hard to call. Germline V gives CDR1 SGHTA, CDR2 FQGNSA. The CDR3 covers 16 residues. The V and J ends lost 2 bases and 1 base respectively, with 14 bases between them. For the CDR3, the DNA is TGTGCCAGCAGCTTAAGTTTGACGTCCAATAACTATGGCTACACCTTC. This translates into CASSLSLTSNNYGYTF.

The chain is built from TRBV27 and TRBJ2-7; 8 nucleotides line up with TRBD2. Looked up from germline, CDR1 is MNHEY and CDR2 is SMNVEV (reference sequence). V lost 3 bases, J lost 0 bases, and 7 bases stayed unmatched. The CDR3 runs 16 residues. CDR3 loop: CASSLNGGRSSYEQYF. The CDR3 DNA reads as TGTGCCAGCAGTTTGAACGGCGGGAGGAGCTCCTACGAGCAGTACTTC.

This clonotype occurred a few times. The chain carries TRBV6-2 or TRBV6-3 and TRBJ1-1, with unresolved D. Looked up from germline, CDR1 is MNHEY and CDR2 is SVGEGT. This CDR3 is 14 amino acids long. The V gene lost 5 bases and the J gene lost 3 bases, with 13 bases spanning the gap. The CDR3 loop is CASSLEEGHTEAFF. The CDR3 DNA is TGTGCCAGCAGTCTCGAGGAGGGCCACACTGAAGCTTTCTTT.

The chain couples TRBV6-2 or TRBV6-3 to TRBJ2-5; 7 positions match TRBD1. The CDR3 length is 14 residues. With 6 bases clipped from V and 5 bases from J, the junction kept 9 bases outside the gene matches. Germline CDR1 and CDR2: MNHEY and SVGEGT. This chain's CDR3 is CASRLTGVGETQYF. DNA of the CDR3: TGTGCCAGCAGACTTACAGGGGTTGGTGAGACCCAGTACTTC.

DNA for the CDR3: TGCAGTGCTAAGACAGGGGAGTACTATGGCTACACCTTC. Residues: CSAKTGEYYGYTF. V usage is TRBV20-1 and J usage is TRBJ1-2, with 8 positions matching TRBD1. CDR1 and CDR2 (germline): DFQATT, SNEGSKA (reference sequence). The CDR3 covers 13 residues. V lost 4 bases to trimming and J lost 3 bases; unmatched junction nucleotides: 4.

The chain couples TRBV24-1 to TRBJ2-1; the D gene is possibly TRBD2 (6 bases). The CDR3 sequence is 14 residues long. Germline loops: CDR1 KGHDR, CDR2 SFDVKD. Trimming left V 3 bases short and J 8 bases short, with 13 bases between. CDR3 in DNA: TGTGCCACCAGTGATCCTGCGGCGGGGCATGAGCAGTTCTTC. Translated: CATSDPAAGHEQFF.

The V and J genes are TRBV5-1 and TRBJ1-2; D remains ambiguous. Trimming shortened V by 3 bases and J by 4 bases, and 13 bases separated the two germline ends. The germline V gene encodes CDR1 SGHRS and CDR2 YFSETQ. There are 14 residues in the CDR3. CDR3 sequence (DNA): TGCGCCAGCAGCTCCGAGGACGCGCCCTATGGCTACACCTTC. This sequence encodes CASSSEDAPYGYTF. The variable domain in full, completed from reference TRBV5-1 and TRBJ1-2, reads KAGVTQTPRYLIKTRGQQVTLSCSPISGHRSVSWYQQTPGQGLQFLFEYFSETQRNKGNFPGRFSGRQFSNSRSEMNVSTLELGDSALYLCASSSEDAPYGYTFGSGTRLTVV.

The chain combines TRBV6-1 with TRBJ2-7, with D tentatively TRBD1 (5 bases). The CDR3 totals 13 residues. V lost 3 bases and J 4 bases, leaving 10 bases between the germline ends. Germline CDR1 MNHNS, CDR2 SASEGT. The CDR3 region is CASSDGRAYEQYF. CDR3 in DNA: TGTGCCAGCAGTGATGGCAGGGCGTACGAGCAGTACTTC.

In nucleotides, the CDR3 is TGCGCCAGCAGCTCGGGGCAGAGGACCGGGGAGCTGTTTTTT. Its translation: CASSSGQRTGELFF. The rearrangement joins TRBV5-1 to TRBJ2-2; the D call may be TRBD1 or TRBD2 (5 bases each). The CDR3 is 14 residues long. V was cut by 3 bases and J by 5 bases, with 11 bases left in between. Germline loops: CDR1 SGHRS, CDR2 YFSETQ.

This clonotype was recorded once. This chain connects TRBV28 to TRBJ2-1, with 9 bases identical to TRBD1. The germline CDR1 and CDR2 sequences are MDHEN and SYDVKM. After removal of 5 bases from V and 2 bases from J, the junction contained 13 bases not matched to a gene. This CDR3 has 18 residues. The DNA of the CDR3 is TGTGCCAGCAGTCAGACTATAGGGACAGGGCGGACCTACAATGAGCAGTTCTTC. Translated: CASSQTIGTGRTYNEQFF.

This clonotype was found a few times. The chain's CDR3 is CSASRIDLGHTEAFF. The DNA of the CDR3 is TGCAGTGCTAGCCGAATAGACCTCGGGCACACTGAAGCTTTCTTT. J is TRBJ1-1 and V is TRBV20-1; no clear D. Per germline, CDR1 DFQATT and CDR2 SNEGSKA (reference sequence). The CDR3 is 15 amino acids. V lost 3 bases, J lost 3 bases, and 17 bases lay in between.